This entry describes one TCR beta chain. Its antigen is unidentified. The junction departs from the called germline gene at one end, perhaps through a read error. This CDR3 is 17 amino acids long. Germline assignment: CDR1 GTSNPN and CDR2 SVGIG (reference sequence). It was with 60 Vbeta and 13 Jbeta primers that the PCR ran. Sequencing was performed with immunoSEQ multiplex PCR; in TCRdb, only in-frame clones are kept and a portion is missing. The repertoire consists of tens of thousands of clones, with 80% occurring once and the leading ten covering 32%. This sample was included in a study of cytomegalovirus exposure and HLA in healthy donors. Study-level results: A reported reduction in N-insertions relative to the roughly 700-donor mean was seen in an Asian-associated ancestry cluster in a later analysis. In a later analysis, compared with equally common non-associated chains, HLA-associated beta chains were more expanded.

V is TRBV30 and J is TRBJ2-6; D possibly corresponds to TRBD1 (5 bases). This sequence was found in a man aged 45-65 years in good health and CMV-seropositive. Sequenced: PBMCs. CDR3 sequence: CAWSVPQGNSGANGLTF. CDR3 sequence (DNA): TGTGCCTGGAGTGTACCCCAGGGCAACTCTGGGGCCAACGGCCTGACTTTC.